These 22 T cell receptor beta chains share one sample of origin, sequenced in a study of OX40 agonist ivuxolimab in advanced cancers. Library prep was done by the immunoSEQ multiplex PCR assay. TCRdb limited this immuneACCESS table to in-frame rearrangements with V and J called. A share of clones is missing; checked studies link under half to unresolved V genes, and the rest is unexplained. The sample records tens of thousands of clones, approximately 84% of which are singletons. The top ten clones comprise nearly 7% of the sample. Here the sequenced sample was CD4+ or CD8+ T cells sorted from blood, taken in a trial of the OX40 agonist ivuxolimab. The receptors originated from an adult with an advanced solid tumor such as melanoma, head and neck, liver or kidney cancer.

This clone was picked up one time. The V gene is TRBV18, the J gene TRBJ2-1, with TRBD1 matching 8 bases. Germline CDR1 and CDR2: KGHSH and LQKENI. The CDR3 loop spans 21 amino acids. Trimming at V came to 2 bases and at J to 8 bases, leaving 26 bases not matched to a gene. CDR3 in DNA: TGTGCCAGCTCACCAGACCCCTGGGGAACAGGGGGTTATCTAAAGGACGATGAGCAGTTCTTC. As protein: CASSPDPWGTGGYLKDDEQFF.

The V call is TRBV7-7, the J call TRBJ2-2; the D is unclear. CDR3 size: 12 residues. The ends were cut back, 4 bases at V and 3 bases at J, with 3 bases in the middle. Germline CDR1 and CDR2: SSHAT and FNYEAQ (reference sequence). The CDR3 DNA sequence: TGTGCCAGCAGCTCAGACACCGGGGAGCTGTTTTTT. Translating gives CASSSDTGELFF.

The V and J genes are TRBV9 and TRBJ2-1; 13 bases are a match to TRBD2. V shed 0 bases, J shed 1 base, and the junction held 10 bases outside the gene matches. CDR1 is SGDLS and CDR2 is YYNGEE in the germline V gene. This CDR3 is built from 20 residues. The CDR3 protein is CASSVDWTSGRTWSYNEQFF. The DNA of the CDR3 is TGTGCCAGCAGCGTAGACTGGACTAGCGGGAGAACATGGTCCTACAATGAGCAGTTCTTC.

The V gene is TRBV7-2, the J gene TRBJ2-3, with TRBD2 as a possible D gene (5 bases). Trimming cost V 4 bases and J 4 bases, with 12 bases left between them. Germline-derived CDR1 and CDR2 are SGHTA and FQGNSA. The CDR3 loop spans 14 amino acids. CDR3 sequence: CASSSQRAADTQYF. The CDR3 DNA reads as TGTGCCAGCAGCTCCCAACGAGCGGCAGATACGCAGTATTTT.

This clone was recorded only once. The chain combines TRBV7-9 with TRBJ2-7; the match to TRBD2 covers 13 bases. This CDR3 has 16 residues. With V trimmed by 5 bases and J by 3 bases, 7 bases remained unmatched. Germline V gene lookup returns CDR1 SEHNR and CDR2 FQNEAQ (reference sequence). In nucleotides, the CDR3 is TGTGCCAGCAGCCGAAGACTAGCGGGAGGCAACTACGAGCAGTACTTC. Protein sequence: CASSRRLAGGNYEQYF.

The J gene is TRBJ2-2, the V gene TRBV5-5, with 11 positions matching TRBD2. The germline V gene has CDR1 SGHKS and CDR2 YYEKEE (reference sequence). J gave up 5 bases and V 0 bases, and 3 bases lay outside the gene matches. The CDR3 is made up of 16 amino acids. The CDR3 spells CASSLEPSGRTGELFF. DNA for the CDR3: TGTGCCAGCAGCTTGGAGCCTAGCGGGAGGACCGGGGAGCTGTTTTTT.

The chain uses TRBV18 and TRBJ1-4; D is unclear. V was shortened by 3 bases and J by 4 bases, with 6 bases between the two germline ends. The germline gives CDR1 KGHSH, CDR2 LQKENI. The CDR3 consists of 13 residues. The CDR3 protein is CASSPEINEKLFF. The CDR3 DNA reads TGTGCCAGCTCACCGGAGATTAATGAAAAACTGTTTTTT.

This clone was seen a single time. This chain joins TRBV30 and TRBJ2-3, with 8 positions matching TRBD1. V lost 1 base, J lost 1 base, and 4 bases stayed unmatched. Germline V gene lookup returns CDR1 GTSNPN and CDR2 SVGIG (reference sequence). This CDR3 spans 15 amino acids. CDR3 region: CAWSGQGSRTDTQYF. The CDR3 region has the DNA TGTGCCTGGAGTGGACAGGGGAGTCGCACAGATACGCAGTATTTT.

This chain uses TRBV11-2 with TRBJ2-5, with D uncertain. Trimming shortened V by 4 bases and J by 1 base, and 10 bases separated the two germline ends. CDR3 length: 14 amino acids. Germline V gives CDR1 SGHAT, CDR2 FQNNGV. This CDR3 is CASSSSRSQETQYF. CDR3 in DNA: TGTGCCAGCAGCTCGTCTAGGTCCCAAGAGACCCAGTACTTC.

The genes are TRBV7-9 and TRBJ2-1; 8 bases are a match to TRBD2. V was clipped by 5 bases and J by 5 bases; unmatched bases: 11. The germline gives CDR1 SEHNR, CDR2 FQNEAQ (reference sequence). The CDR3 runs 16 residues. For the CDR3, the DNA is TGTGCCAGCAGCCCACCGGGACTAGGGGTTCACAATGAGCAGTTCTTC. Translated: CASSPPGLGVHNEQFF.

The chain carries TRBV19 and TRBJ1-1, with D perhaps TRBD1 (5 bases). There are 18 residues in the CDR3. The germline V gene encodes CDR1 LNHDA and CDR2 SQIVND (reference sequence). Trimming shortened V by 4 bases and J by 2 bases, and 23 bases separated the two germline ends. Here the CDR3 reads CASSTLGTGGGLNTEAFF. CDR3 nucleotides: TGTGCCAGTAGTACCCTCGGGACGGGAGGTGGCCTTAACACTGAAGCTTTCTTT.

The chain employs TRBV13 and TRBJ2-1, with TRBD2 matching 15 bases. CDR3 length: 14 amino acids. Per germline, CDR1 PRHDT and CDR2 FYEKMQ (reference sequence). V lost 5 bases and J lost 9; bases outside the gene matches: 2. The CDR3 DNA follows: TGTGCCAGCAGCACGGGACTAGCGGGAGGTGAGCAGTTCTTC. This translates into CASSTGLAGGEQFF.

The chain recombines TRBV11-3 with TRBJ2-1, with D maybe TRBD2 (7 bases). Trimming removed 6 bases from V and 3 bases from J, with 18 bases in between. CDR3 length: 16 amino acids. Per the germline V gene, CDR1 is SGHNT and CDR2 is YENEEA. This CDR3 is CASRRRGGRVYNEQFF. The CDR3 coding sequence is TGTGCCAGCAGACGAAGGGGGGGACGGGTCTACAATGAGCAGTTCTTC.

Remarks on this clone: One end of the junction does not line up with germline, which may come from a read error. CDR3 loop: CASSQVARTLYGGDF. The CDR3 DNA reads as TGCGCCAGCAGCCAAGTTGCACGGACGCTCTACGGCGGGGACTTC. The V gene is TRBV4-1, the J gene TRBJ2-5; D may be TRBD2 (6 bases). Germline V gene sequence: CDR1 MGHRA, CDR2 YSYEKL. This CDR3 has 15 residues.

A word on this clone: The germline gene is not matched at one end of the junction; a read error may be the cause. The chain employs TRBV5-3 and TRBJ2-7, with 8 bases fitting TRBD2. TRBV5-3 is an ORF, and what it does is uncertain. The CDR3 contains 14 residues. The CDR3 sequence is CASSLSGSAYEQYF. In DNA, the CDR3 is TGTGCCAGCAGCTTAAGCGGGAGCGCCTACGAGCAGTACTTC.

The rearrangement joins TRBV29-1 to TRBJ2-7; 7 bases match TRBD1. The germline V gene has CDR1 SQVTM and CDR2 ANQGSEA. Trimming at V came to 7 bases and at J to 4 bases, leaving 19 bases not matched to a gene. The CDR3 extends over 16 amino acids. The CDR3 protein is CSAIESGAGGWYEQYF. CDR3 sequence (DNA): TGCAGCGCCATTGAGTCTGGGGCAGGGGGTTGGTACGAGCAGTACTTC.

The V and J genes are TRBV20-1 and TRBJ2-5; D ambiguous. In germline, CDR1 is DFQATT, CDR2 SNEGSKA (reference sequence). The CDR3 contains 11 residues. Trimming pared 5 bases from V and 3 bases from J, leaving 7 bases between. The CDR3 coding sequence is TGCAGTGCTCTTGGGGAAGAGACCCAGTACTTC. This sequence encodes CSALGEETQYF.

J is TRBJ1-1 and V is TRBV5-4; D is perhaps TRBD1 (5 bases). V gave up 4 bases and J gave up 1 base, with 8 bases separating them. The CDR3 has 13 amino acids. Germline values: CDR1 SGHNT, CDR2 YYREEE (reference sequence). Written as DNA, the CDR3 is TGTGCCAGCAGCAGGGACTGGAACACTGAAGCTTTCTTT. Its translation is CASSRDWNTEAFF.

The chain recombines TRBV6-1 with TRBJ2-5; 8 nucleotides match TRBD1. CDR1 is MNHNS, CDR2 SASEGT, per germline. The CDR3 has 15 amino acids. J gave up 2 bases and V 4 bases, and 6 bases lay outside the gene matches. The CDR3 protein is CASSASTGDQETQYF. The CDR3 DNA reads as TGTGCCAGCAGTGCTTCGACAGGGGATCAAGAGACCCAGTACTTC.

This clone has just a few counts. V usage is TRBV19 and J usage is TRBJ1-5, with 7 bases matching TRBD1. CDR1 is LNHDA and CDR2 is SQIVND in the germline V gene (reference sequence). With V trimmed by 6 bases and J by 4 bases, 6 bases remained unmatched. The CDR3 runs 14 residues. In DNA, the CDR3 is TGTGCCAGTAGCGGGACAGCAAATAATCAGCCCCAGCATTTT. Protein product: CASSGTANNQPQHF.

The V gene is TRBV15, the J gene TRBJ1-1; 9 bases fit TRBD1. The ends lost 5 bases at V and 4 bases at J; junction bases unmatched: 8. Germline V gene sequence: CDR1 LNHNV, CDR2 YYDKDF (reference sequence). The CDR3 spans 15 residues. The CDR3 region has the DNA TGTGCCACCAGCTCGGGACAGGGAGGGCGCACTGAAGCTTTCTTT. Its protein product is CATSSGQGGRTEAFF.

The V and J genes are TRBV5-1 and TRBJ2-7; possible D gene TRBD1, 6 bases. Germline V gene data show CDR1 as SGHRS and CDR2 as YFSETQ. This CDR3 contains 15 residues. The V and J ends lost 0 bases and 7 bases respectively, with 17 bases between them. As DNA, the CDR3 is TGCGCCAGCAGCTTGGGGGCAGGGGCCGTGCGGGAGCAGTACTTC. It encodes CASSLGAGAVREQYF.